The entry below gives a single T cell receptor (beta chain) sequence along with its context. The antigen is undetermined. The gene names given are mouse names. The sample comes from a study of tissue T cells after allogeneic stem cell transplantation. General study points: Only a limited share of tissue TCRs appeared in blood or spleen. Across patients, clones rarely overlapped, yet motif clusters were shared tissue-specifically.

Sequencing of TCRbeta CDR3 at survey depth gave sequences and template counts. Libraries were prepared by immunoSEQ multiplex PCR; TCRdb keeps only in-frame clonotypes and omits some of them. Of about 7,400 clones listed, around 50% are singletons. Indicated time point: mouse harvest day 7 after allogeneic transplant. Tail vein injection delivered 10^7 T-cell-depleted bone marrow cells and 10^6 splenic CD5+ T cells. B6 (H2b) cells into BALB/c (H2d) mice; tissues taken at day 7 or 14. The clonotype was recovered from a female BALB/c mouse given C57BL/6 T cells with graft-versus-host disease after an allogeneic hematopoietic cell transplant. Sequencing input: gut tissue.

CDR3 residues: CASSLGRTYNSPLYF. CDR3 DNA (partial): TGTGCCAGCAGTCTGGGAAGGACCTATAATTCGCCCCTCTAC. This chain links TRBV26 with TRBJ1-6, with D unclear. The CDR3 is cut off 1 residue early in the read; its end comes from the germline J gene. TRBJ1-6 is an ORF for which the function is uncertain. With 2 bases removed from V and 2 bases from J, the gap between germline ends came to 7 bases. CDR3 length: 15 amino acids. The V gene's germline CDR1 is KGHPV and CDR2 FQNQEV (reference sequence).